The clone carrying this T cell receptor (beta chain) was observed a handful of times. This record belongs to a study of beta chain features in type 1 diabetes. At the level of the study: Analysis included about 100 million sorted cells drawn from all samples.

The investigators reverse transcribed all of the isolated RNA, so they sequenced expressed TCRB transcripts. TCRdb's table, derived via immunoSEQ multiplex PCR, lists solely in-frame clones and lacks some. This sample has about 270,000 clones, with roughly 15% found just once. Purities in excess of 95% were seen in all sorted populations. This CDR3 has 15 amino acids. Germline-derived CDR1 and CDR2 are LGHNA and YSLEER. V lost 1 base to trimming and J lost 4 bases, with 10 bases between them. The sequencing input was naive CD4+ T cells from blood. This chain connects TRBV4-3 to TRBJ1-4; D is uncertain. The receptor was isolated from a woman in her 40s in good health. The CDR3 sequence: CASSQARLYNEKLFF. Here the CDR3 DNA reads TGCGCCAGCAGCCAAGCCCGACTTTATAATGAAAAACTGTTTTTT.